The 22 T cell receptor beta chains below come from one sample, sequenced in a study of shared clonotypes between healthy human individuals. Only in-frame clones appear in the TCRdb table, and some are missing; sequencing was by immunoSEQ multiplex PCR. Among about 960,000 clones listed, about 80% were seen once. Sequenced: memory CD4+ T cells sorted from blood. Subset indicated: CD45RA-negative fraction. The receptor set was obtained from a man between 18 and 29 years old in good health.

This clone was detected only a few times. The chain links TRBV5-4 to TRBJ1-4; 8 nucleotides agree with TRBD1. The J segment lost 7 bases and the V segment lost 3 bases, leaving 2 bases of the junction unmatched. Looked up from germline, CDR1 is SGHNT and CDR2 is YYREEE (reference sequence). The CDR3 is 13 residues long. The CDR3: CASSSQGVEKLFF. CDR3 nucleotide sequence: TGTGCCAGCAGCTCACAGGGGGTTGAAAAACTGTTTTTT.

The table lists this clone with a few counts. CDR3 coding DNA: TGCGCCAGCGGAGGTAGCGGGGTTTTCACAGATACGCAGTATTTT. Protein: CASGGSGVFTDTQYF. The gene calls are TRBV5-1 and TRBJ2-3, with TRBD2 identical over 8 bases. Germline V gives CDR1 SGHRS, CDR2 YFSETQ. CDR3 length equals 15 residues. The V and J ends lost 7 bases and 2 bases, in that order; junction bases with no gene match: 9.

This clone was observed many times. This chain links TRBV20-1 with TRBJ1-2; no firm D call. This CDR3 contains 11 residues. Trimming pared 2 bases from V and 8 bases from J, leaving 9 bases between. CDR1 is DFQATT and CDR2 is SNEGSKA in the germline V gene (reference sequence). The chain's CDR3 is CSARNPGGYTF. For the CDR3, the DNA is TGCAGTGCTAGAAATCCGGGCGGCTACACCTTC.

The chain is built from TRBV11-2 and TRBJ2-2; no reliable D call. V was cut by 5 bases and J by 5 bases, with 0 bases left in between. The CDR3 is made up of 10 amino acids. CDR1 and CDR2 (germline): SGHAT, FQNNGV. Written as DNA, the CDR3 is TGTGCCAGCAGCACCGGGGAGCTGTTTTTT. Translating it yields CASSTGELFF.

V gene TRBV25-1 combines with J gene TRBJ2-1; D possibly corresponds to TRBD1 (6 bases). The CDR3 consists of 16 residues. V was shortened by 7 bases and J by 4 bases, with 20 bases between the two germline ends. Germline V gives CDR1 MGHDK, CDR2 SYGVNS. The CDR3 sequence: CASMASGTQSYNEQFF. The DNA of the CDR3 is TGTGCCAGCATGGCCTCCGGGACACAAAGTTACAATGAGCAGTTCTTC.

The chain is built from TRBV15 and TRBJ2-4; a possible D gene is TRBD1 (5 bases). This CDR3 is built from 13 residues. Germline CDR1 reads LNHNV; CDR2 reads YYDKDF (reference sequence). The germline V and J ends were trimmed by 0 bases and 12 bases, with 12 bases remaining between them. CDR3 coding DNA: TGTGCCACCAGCAGAGATCGTCAGGGTGGTCAGTACTTC. As protein: CATSRDRQGGQYF.

A few counts support this clone. The V call is TRBV7-2, the J call TRBJ1-2; 9 nucleotides align to TRBD1. This CDR3 comprises 13 residues. CDR1 is SGHTA, CDR2 FQGNSA, per germline. The junction had 3 bases not matched to a gene; V was cut back by 4 bases and J by 6 bases. The CDR3 loop is CASSYRGQDGYTF. For the CDR3, the DNA is TGTGCCAGCAGCTACAGGGGGCAAGATGGCTACACCTTC. Drawing the rest from reference TRBV7-2 and TRBJ1-2, the complete variable domain is GAGVSQSPSNKVTEKGKDVELRCDPISGHTALYWYRQSLGQGLEFLIYFQGNSAPDKSGLPSDRFSAERTGGSVSTLTIQRTQQEDSAVYLCASSYRGQDGYTFGSGTRLTVV.

The chain is built from TRBV7-2 and TRBJ1-3; D not resolved. Trimming cost V 4 bases and J 4 bases, with 8 bases left between them. CDR3 size: 13 residues. CDR1 is SGHTA, CDR2 FQGNSA, per germline. The CDR3 sequence: CASSSQEGNTIYF. The CDR3 nucleotides read TGTGCCAGCAGCTCCCAGGAAGGAAACACCATATATTTT. The variable domain in full, with the rest retrieved from reference TRBV7-2 and TRBJ1-3, is GAGVSQSPSNKVTEKGKDVELRCDPISGHTALYWYRQSLGQGLEFLIYFQGNSAPDKSGLPSDRFSAERTGGSVSTLTIQRTQQEDSAVYLCASSSQEGNTIYFGEGSWLTVV.

The chain combines TRBV5-1 with TRBJ2-3, with TRBD2 matching over 7 bases. Germline loops: CDR1 SGHRS, CDR2 YFSETQ. With V trimmed by 2 bases and J by 4 bases, 4 bases remained unmatched. This CDR3 contains 14 residues. The CDR3 DNA reads TGCGCCAGCAGCTTCGGCCGGGGGGCAGATACGCAGTATTTT. This sequence encodes CASSFGRGADTQYF.

This sequence joins TRBV7-2 and TRBJ1-1; unclear D gene. Germline V gene data show CDR1 as SGHTA and CDR2 as FQGNSA. V was shortened by 4 bases and J by 4 bases, with 19 bases between the two germline ends. The CDR3 has 16 residues. CDR3 coding DNA: TGTGCCAGCAGCTCCCGTACAAAACTCGAGGGCACTGAAGCTTTCTTT. Translation gives CASSSRTKLEGTEAFF. Combining the CDR3 with reference TRBV7-2 and TRBJ1-1 gives the whole variable domain GAGVSQSPSNKVTEKGKDVELRCDPISGHTALYWYRQSLGQGLEFLIYFQGNSAPDKSGLPSDRFSAERTGGSVSTLTIQRTQQEDSAVYLCASSSRTKLEGTEAFFGQGTRLTVV.

This clone has more than one count but fewer than ten. The chain joins TRBV11-3 to TRBJ2-1; 12 nucleotides line up with TRBD2. CDR1 SGHNT and CDR2 YENEEA come from the germline V gene. The CDR3 totals 15 residues. V dropped 1 base and J dropped 5; count of bases not matched to a gene: 0. In nucleotides, the CDR3 is TGTGCCAGCAGCTTAGGGACTAGCGGGAACAATGAGCAGTTCTTC. Translating gives CASSLGTSGNNEQFF. The entire variable domain, with the rest obtained from reference TRBV11-3 and TRBJ2-1, is as follows: EAGVVQSPRYKIIEKKQPVAFWCNPISGHNTLYWYLQNLGQGPELLIRYENEEAVDDSQLPKDRFSAERLKGVDSTLKIQPAELGDSAVYLCASSLGTSGNNEQFFGPGTRLTVL.

The chain links TRBV6-1 to TRBJ1-1; TRBD1 agrees at 7 bases. The ends lost 7 bases at V and 1 base at J; junction bases unmatched: 6. The germline V gene encodes CDR1 MNHNS and CDR2 SASEGT. CDR3 length equals 14 residues. The CDR3 is CASKDRAENTEAFF. Written as DNA, the CDR3 is TGTGCCAGCAAAGACAGGGCGGAGAACACTGAAGCTTTCTTT.

The V gene is TRBV5-4, the J gene TRBJ1-1; a weak D match, TRBD1 (6 bases). Between the trimmed V and J ends, which lost 4 bases and 0 bases, there was a span of 13 bases. This CDR3 region has 15 residues. Germline assignment: CDR1 SGHNT and CDR2 YYREEE (reference sequence). Here the CDR3 reads CASSRTDRVNTEAFF. For the CDR3, the DNA is TGTGCCAGCAGCCGAACGGACAGAGTGAACACTGAAGCTTTCTTT.

The rearrangement joins TRBV7-9 to TRBJ1-2; D gene unclear. Looked up from germline, CDR1 is SEHNR and CDR2 is FQNEAQ (reference sequence). CDR3 length: 12 residues. V lost 5 bases, J lost 7 bases, and 11 bases lay in between. CDR3 loop: CASSPSQTGYTF. The CDR3 DNA reads as TGTGCCAGCAGCCCAAGTCAGACTGGCTACACCTTC.

The chain combines TRBV30 with TRBJ2-1, with 7 nucleotides matching TRBD2. Germline V gene lookup returns CDR1 GTSNPN and CDR2 SVGIG (reference sequence). The CDR3 is made up of 13 amino acids. V shed 3 bases, J shed 5 bases, and the junction held 4 bases outside the gene matches. CDR3 bases: TGTGCCTGGAGAGTTCGGGGGGACAATGAGCAGTTCTTC. Encoded protein: CAWRVRGDNEQFF.

The V call is TRBV6-1, the J call TRBJ2-1, with D possibly being TRBD1 (6 bases). This CDR3 is built from 16 residues. The V and J ends lost 4 bases and 0 bases respectively, with 13 bases between them. Germline assignment: CDR1 MNHNS and CDR2 SASEGT. CDR3 nucleotides: TGTGCCAGCAGTGGTGGACAGTTCCTCTCCTACAATGAGCAGTTCTTC. Amino acids: CASSGGQFLSYNEQFF.

V is TRBV6-5 and J is TRBJ1-6; TRBD1 aligns across 11 bases. The CDR3 is 14 amino acids. The germline gives CDR1 MNHEY, CDR2 SVGAGI. J gave up 8 bases and V 5 bases, and 2 bases lay outside the gene matches. CDR3 protein: CASSRDRGYSPLHF. The CDR3 DNA follows: TGTGCCAGCAGTCGGGACAGGGGGTATTCACCCCTCCACTTT.

J is TRBJ1-1 and V is TRBV25-1, with D unclear. Looked up from germline, CDR1 is MGHDK and CDR2 is SYGVNS. V lost 3 bases and J 11 bases, leaving 19 bases between the germline ends. The CDR3 extends over 14 amino acids. The CDR3 region is CASSDGPARQVAFF. In DNA form, the CDR3 reads TGTGCCAGCAGTGATGGACCCGCCCGTCAAGTCGCTTTCTTT.

This chain joins TRBV29-1 and TRBJ1-1; no reliable D call. Germline-derived CDR1 and CDR2 are SQVTM and ANQGSEA. The CDR3 extends over 11 amino acids. CDR3 coding DNA: TGCGCTCTAAATAGGGCCACTGAAGCTTTCTTT. Residues: CALNRATEAFF. Together with reference TRBV29-1 and TRBJ1-1, the CDR3 gives the full variable domain: SAVISQKPSRDICQRGTSLTIQCQVDSQVTMMFWYRQQPGQSLTLIATANQGSEATYESGFVIDKFPISRPNLTFSTLTVSNMSPEDSSIYLCALNRATEAFFGQGTRLTVV.

The CDR3 is CASSQQKNIQYF. The CDR3 DNA is TGTGCCAGCAGTCAACAGAAAAACATTCAGTACTTC. The chain recombines TRBV7-8 with TRBJ2-4; D is uncertain. Trimming took 6 bases from V and 4 from J, leaving 7 bases between them. The CDR3 length is 12 residues. From germline, CDR1 is SGHVS and CDR2 FQNEAQ.

The chain couples TRBV10-1 to TRBJ2-1; maybe TRBD2 (7 bases). CDR1 and CDR2 from the germline V gene are WNHNN and SYGVQD (reference sequence). The CDR3 is 15 residues long. The V and J ends lost 1 base and 9 bases respectively, with 16 bases between them. The CDR3 nucleotides read TGCGCCAGCAGTGAGTACGCGAGAGGGGGGGGTGAGCAGTTCTTC. Its translation: CASSEYARGGGEQFF.

This clone showed up just a few times. The chain couples TRBV5-6 to TRBJ1-2; TRBD1 agrees at 7 bases. Trimming removed 2 bases from V and 8 bases from J; junction bases left unmatched: 12. CDR3 length equals 15 residues. Germline values: CDR1 SGHDT, CDR2 YYEEEE. The CDR3 DNA reads as TGTGCCAGCAGCTTAAGACAGGGCGGGATGCGAGGCTACACCTTC. This translates into CASSLRQGGMRGYTF.